Shown below are 24 T cell receptor beta chains from a single sample sequenced in a study of blood T cell repertoires in COVID-19. Some clones are missing from TCRdb's copy, which holds only in-frame ones; the method was immunoSEQ multiplex PCR. The repertoire holds roughly 110,000 clones, with about nine tenths as singletons. Sequenced: peripheral blood. The receptors come from a man in his forties or fifties with active or convalescent COVID-19.

The V call is TRBV6-5, the J call TRBJ2-7; 7 positions agree with TRBD1. The germline CDR1 and CDR2 sequences are MNHEY and SVGAGI. The length of the CDR3 is 15 residues. The V segment lost 3 bases and the J segment 3 bases; nucleotides outside the gene matches: 8. CDR3 in amino acids: CASSYSGTADYEQYF. CDR3 nucleotide sequence: TGTGCCAGCAGTTATTCCGGGACAGCCGACTACGAGCAGTACTTC.

The genes are TRBV4-1 and TRBJ1-4; D is possibly TRBD1 (5 bases). The ends were cut back, 0 bases at V and 4 bases at J, with 9 bases in the middle. The CDR3 is 15 residues long. Germline V gives CDR1 MGHRA, CDR2 YSYEKL. The CDR3 region is CASSQDTGSNEKLFF. The CDR3 DNA reads TGCGCCAGCAGCCAAGATACAGGCAGTAATGAAAAACTGTTTTTT.

V and J are TRBV12-5 and TRBJ2-5; TRBD1 matches at 7 bases. Trimming cost V 5 bases and J 5 bases; bases outside gene matches: 8. There are 14 residues in the CDR3. Germline CDR1 LGHNT, CDR2 FRNRAP. This CDR3 is CASGKGTDEETQYF. The CDR3, as DNA: TGTGCTAGTGGTAAAGGGACAGATGAGGAGACCCAGTACTTC.

The chain joins TRBV7-6 to TRBJ2-5; weak D call: TRBD2 (5 bases). CDR1 and CDR2 (germline): SGHVS, FNYEAQ. V was shortened by 3 bases and J by 2 bases, with 10 bases between the two germline ends. The CDR3 consists of 14 residues. The CDR3 DNA sequence: TGTGCCAGCAGCTTGAATAGCGTACAAGAGACCCAGTACTTC. This codes for CASSLNSVQETQYF.

The chain joins TRBV9 to TRBJ2-2; possible D gene TRBD2, 5 bases. Trimming cost V 0 bases and J 7 bases, with 13 bases left between them. The CDR3 extends over 15 amino acids. The germline V gene encodes CDR1 SGDLS and CDR2 YYNGEE. CDR3 DNA sequence: TGTGCCAGCAGCGTAGGTGGGAGACCAGTCGGGGAGCTGTTTTTT. It encodes CASSVGGRPVGELFF.

This clone was found once. Its ends do not fully match the called genes, so a read error is possible. The chain combines TRBV7-9 with TRBJ1-1; D gene unclear. This CDR3 has 13 residues. The germline V gene has CDR1 SEHNR and CDR2 FQNEAQ (reference sequence). CDR3 protein: CASSFGGQVEVFF. The CDR3 coding sequence is TGTGCCAGCAGCTTTGGAGGTCAGGTAGAGGTTTTTTTT.

V gene TRBV28 combines with J gene TRBJ1-2; no reliable D call. V was cut by 4 bases and J by 7 bases, with 25 bases left in between. The CDR3 has 17 residues. Germline V gene data show CDR1 as MDHEN and CDR2 as SYDVKM. The DNA for the CDR3 is TGTGCCAGCAGTTCCGCCTCCCTCTCGGGGAGGAGCCTTGGCTACACCTTC. Protein sequence: CASSSASLSGRSLGYTF.

A single count supports this clone. The V and J genes are TRBV30 and TRBJ2-3; D is possibly TRBD2 (6 bases). Trimming took 2 bases from V and 1 from J, leaving 10 bases between them. Germline CDR1 and CDR2: GTSNPN and SVGIG (reference sequence). The CDR3 runs to 14 residues. In DNA form, the CDR3 reads TGTGCCTGGAGTAAGTCTAGCGGCACAGATACGCAGTATTTT. It yields the protein CAWSKSSGTDTQYF.

J is TRBJ2-7 and V is TRBV5-4; 11 bases are shared with TRBD1. Germline V gene lookup returns CDR1 SGHNT and CDR2 YYREEE (reference sequence). The CDR3 spans 16 residues. Trimming at V came to 0 bases and at J to 2 bases, leaving 4 bases not matched to a gene. The CDR3 DNA is TGTGCCAGCAGCTTGGCCGGGACAGGGGGGGCCTACGAGCAGTACTTC. Translation gives CASSLAGTGGAYEQYF.

This rearrangement joins TRBV5-6 to TRBJ2-2; no reliable D call. Germline assignment: CDR1 SGHDT and CDR2 YYEEEE. V was pared by 0 bases and J by 4 bases, with 4 bases between. This CDR3 region has 13 residues. The CDR3 loop is CASSLVITGELFF. DNA of the CDR3: TGTGCCAGCAGCTTGGTAATCACCGGGGAGCTGTTTTTT.

The J gene is TRBJ2-7, the V gene TRBV4-1; a possible D gene is TRBD1 (6 bases). This CDR3 spans 17 amino acids. Germline V CDR1 and CDR2: MGHRA, YSYEKL. The V end lost 1 base, the J end lost 3 bases, and 19 bases lay between the germline ends. The CDR3: CASSQVVRGRASYEQYF. For the CDR3, the DNA is TGCGCCAGCAGCCAAGTGGTCAGGGGTCGGGCAAGCTACGAGCAGTACTTC.

V usage is TRBV15 and J usage is TRBJ2-1, with a tentative D call TRBD1 (6 bases). Trimming removed 3 bases from V and 11 bases from J, with 11 bases in between. The CDR3 length is 12 residues. Germline-derived CDR1 and CDR2 are LNHNV and YYDKDF (reference sequence). The CDR3 region has the DNA TGTGCCACCAGCAGGGAGACAGGCAAGCAGTTCTTC. As protein: CATSRETGKQFF. Full variable domain (remainder filled in from reference TRBV15 and TRBJ2-1): DAMVIQNPRYQVTQFGKPVTLSCSQTLNHNVMYWYQQKSSQAPKLLFHYYDKDFNNEADTPDNFQSRRPNTSFCFLDIRSPGLGDTAMYLCATSRETGKQFFGPGTRLTVL.

The V and J genes are TRBV9 and TRBJ2-2; possible D gene TRBD2, 6 bases. The germline V gene has CDR1 SGDLS and CDR2 YYNGEE. The V end lost 2 bases, the J end lost 3 bases, and 8 bases lay between the germline ends. This CDR3 contains 14 residues. The CDR3, as DNA: TGTGCCAGCAGCGTCCGGGACTACACCGGGGAGCTGTTTTTT. Protein product: CASSVRDYTGELFF.

The J gene is TRBJ1-4, the V gene TRBV2; D not certain. Between the trimmed V and J ends, which lost 7 bases and 7 bases, there was a span of 19 bases. Germline CDR1 reads SNHLY; CDR2 reads FYNNEI. The CDR3 covers 15 residues. CDR3 sequence: CASKALDLEGEKLFF. DNA of the CDR3: TGTGCCAGCAAGGCGTTAGACCTGGAGGGTGAAAAACTGTTTTTT.

The rearrangement links TRBV19 to TRBJ2-3; 8 positions match TRBD2. The CDR3 contains 15 residues. V shed 5 bases, J shed 0 bases, and the junction held 4 bases outside the gene matches. The V gene's germline CDR1 is LNHDA and CDR2 SQIVND (reference sequence). The CDR3 spells CASSSSSGSTDTQYF. CDR3 coding DNA: TGTGCCAGTAGTTCTTCTAGCGGGAGCACAGATACGCAGTATTTT.

This rearrangement joins TRBV2 to TRBJ1-3; TRBD1 agrees at 7 bases. The CDR3 sequence is 15 residues long. The trim removed 6 bases at V and 0 bases at J, leaving 5 bases unmatched. Germline-derived CDR1 and CDR2 are SNHLY and FYNNEI. For the CDR3, the DNA is TGTGCCAGCAGCGTGGGACAGTACTCTGGAAACACCATATATTTT. Translating it yields CASSVGQYSGNTIYF.

This chain connects TRBV29-1 to TRBJ2-2, with 8 bases that match TRBD2. The CDR3 loop spans 15 amino acids. J was trimmed by 4 bases and V by 7 bases; bases with no gene match: 11. The germline gives CDR1 SQVTM, CDR2 ANQGSEA. CDR3 sequence (DNA): TGCAGCGCCCGAGGGCGGGGGGCGCCCACCGGGGAGCTGTTTTTT. Protein: CSARGRGAPTGELFF.

The V call is TRBV2, the J call TRBJ2-5; 8 nucleotides agree with TRBD1. Trimming took 6 bases from V and 0 from J; bases not matched to a gene: 6. CDR3 size: 15 residues. Per germline, CDR1 SNHLY and CDR2 FYNNEI. CDR3 in amino acids: CASRGDRGHQETQYF. In DNA form, the CDR3 reads TGTGCCAGCAGGGGAGACAGGGGTCACCAAGAGACCCAGTACTTC.

This chain's CDR3 is CASSETQGAIGKLFF. The CDR3 nucleotides are TGTGCCAGCAGTGAGACCCAGGGGGCGATTGGAAAACTGTTTTTT. V is TRBV2 and J is TRBJ1-4; TRBD1 matches 8 bases. V was pared by 3 bases and J by 10 bases, with 10 bases of the junction left unmatched. Germline-derived CDR1 and CDR2 are SNHLY and FYNNEI. This CDR3 comprises 15 residues. The entire variable domain, with the rest obtained from reference TRBV2 and TRBJ1-4, is as follows: EPEVTQTPSHQVTQMGQEVILRCVPISNHLYFYWYRQILGQKVEFLVSFYNNEISEKSEIFDDQFSVERPDGSNFTLKIRSTKLEDSAMYFCASSETQGAIGKLFFGSGTQLSVL.

The chain has TRBV6-2 or TRBV6-3 and TRBJ2-6; D is undetermined. The CDR3 is 17 residues long. V was shortened by 2 bases and J by 0 bases, with 11 bases between the two germline ends. Germline V gives CDR1 MNHEY, CDR2 SVGEGT. DNA for the CDR3: TGTGCCAGCAGTTACCTGGCAGTTCTCTCTGGGGCCAACGTCCTGACTTTC. It is translated as CASSYLAVLSGANVLTF.

The chain is built from TRBV21-1 and TRBJ1-1; TRBD1 is the table's D call, not checked against the DNA. TRBV21-1 is described as a pseudogene. This CDR3 spans 14 amino acids. The DNA for the CDR3 is TGTGCCAGCAGGGGACACCCCCTGAGCACTGAAGCTTTCTTT. Protein sequence: CASRGHPLSTEAFF.

The chain uses TRBV28 and TRBJ1-2, with 7 bases fitting TRBD1. CDR1 MDHEN and CDR2 SYDVKM come from the germline V gene. Trimming cost V 3 bases and J 8 bases; bases outside gene matches: 3. There are 12 residues in the CDR3. The CDR3 region is CASSFDRVGYTF. The DNA of the CDR3 is TGTGCCAGCAGTTTCGACAGGGTCGGCTACACCTTC.

The chain links TRBV6-4 to TRBJ2-3; D is unclear. Germline V CDR1 and CDR2: MRHNA, SNTAGT. The ends were cut back, 3 bases at V and 0 bases at J, with 4 bases in the middle. The CDR3 length is 13 residues. CDR3 protein: CASSESSTDTQYF. CDR3 DNA sequence: TGTGCCAGCAGTGAATCTAGCACAGATACGCAGTATTTT.

CDR3 region: CASSPDGVAGQHNEQFF. The CDR3 bases are TGTGCCAGCTCACCCGACGGGGTTGCGGGGCAACACAATGAGCAGTTCTTC. The chain carries TRBV18 and TRBJ2-1; tentatively, D is TRBD2 (6 bases). The CDR3 has 17 residues. With 3 bases removed from V and 5 bases from J, the gap between germline ends came to 20 bases. Per the germline V gene, CDR1 is KGHSH and CDR2 is LQKENI.